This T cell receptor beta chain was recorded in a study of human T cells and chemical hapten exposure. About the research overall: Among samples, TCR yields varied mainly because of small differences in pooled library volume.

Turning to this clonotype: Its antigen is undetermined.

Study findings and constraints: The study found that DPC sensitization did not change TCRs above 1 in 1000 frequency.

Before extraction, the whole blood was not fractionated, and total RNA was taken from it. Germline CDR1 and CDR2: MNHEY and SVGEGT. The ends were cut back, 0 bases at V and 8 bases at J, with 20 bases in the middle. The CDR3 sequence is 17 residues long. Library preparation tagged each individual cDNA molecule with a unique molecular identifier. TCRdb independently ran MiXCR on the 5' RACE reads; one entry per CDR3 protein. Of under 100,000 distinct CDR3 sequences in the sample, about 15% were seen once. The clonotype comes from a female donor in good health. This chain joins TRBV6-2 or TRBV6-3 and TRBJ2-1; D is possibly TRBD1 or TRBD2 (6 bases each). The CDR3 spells CASSYSGGGQGIDEQFF. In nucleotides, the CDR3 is TGTGCCAGCAGTTACTCGGGGGGCGGTCAGGGAATCGATGAGCAGTTCTTC.